The entry below describes one TCR beta chain. What this receptor recognizes is not known. No clone much larger than this one lies a single base away; base qualities are absent. The data were taken from a study of primary melanoma T cells and metastatic recurrence (dated by TCRdb to 2020 to 2022). Regarding the complete study: The cohort consisted of roughly 200 primary melanomas of stage T2 to T4, each more than 1 mm thick. The sequencing-derived T-cell fraction was compared with histopathological grading of tumor-infiltrating lymphocytes. The T-cell fraction measured by TCR beta sequencing was compared against progression-free survival as the clinical outcome. Whether T-cell fraction and T-cell repertoire clonality in primary melanoma tumors predicted patient outcome was tested in the study. Overall results and qualifications from the work: Reportedly, adding T-cell fraction to tumor thickness improved progression-free survival prediction more than adding any other histopathological variable did. The tumor T-cell fraction reportedly predicted progression-free survival independently of thickness, ulceration, mitotic rate and age. The authors framed an effective T-cell-mediated antitumor response in primary melanoma only as a suggestion, not a demonstrated mechanism. A T-cell fraction greater than 20% appeared to be protective whatever the ulceration status, mitotic rate or nodal disease.

The patients had surgically resected primary melanoma that was considered potentially curable but at risk of metastatic recurrence. Preparation of the library involved the immunoSEQ multiplex PCR assay. Primary melanoma tumor tissue underwent high-throughput sequencing of the T-cell receptor beta chain. Per the authors' processing: The repertoire analyses covered TCRB CDR3 sharing between samples and the distribution of insertions and deletions. A gradient-boosted model ranked how well the T-cell fraction predicted outcome compared with histopathological variables. Drawn from immuneACCESS, this table holds only the in-frame rearrangements with V and J called that TCRdb kept. Clones are partly lost; checked studies trace under half to an unresolved V gene and leave the rest unexplained. V and J calls and clone size are copied from that table; D and trimming were computed from the DNA. In all, the sample holds about 300 clones, and around four fifths of those were seen once. The ten largest clones represent around a fifth of the sample.

Inclusive of the bounding cysteine and phenylalanine, the CDR3 is 18 residues long. The read is trimmed to its CDR3 DNA, 54 bases read in frame from base 1. V lost 6 bases and J lost 12 bases, and the count of bases not matched to a germline gene is 25. CDR1 and CDR2 are drawn from the germline V gene (reference sequence): LNHDA, SQIVND. Sequenced sample: melanoma tumor tissue. This sequence originates from a human donor with melanoma. The chain uses TRBV19 and TRBJ2-1; 8 middle bases align to TRBD1. The CDR3: CASSPFPPRDRSSWGQFF. The nucleotide sequence reads as follows: TGTGCCAGTAGCCCCTTCCCTCCCCGGGACAGGTCCTCTTGGGGGCAGTTCTTC.